This TCR beta chain was found in a study of blood T cell repertoires in COVID-19. V was cut by 5 bases and J by 3 bases, with 16 bases left in between. The CDR3 sequence is 16 residues long. Germline loops: CDR1 SGHTA, CDR2 FQGTGA. Clones were read by immunoSEQ multiplex PCR, and TCRdb kept only the in-frame ones, dropping some. The profile shows 25,000 to 35,000 clones, roughly 86% of them singletons. This TCR was recovered from a man aged 60-69 years with COVID-19, enrolled during active disease. Sequencing was done on a sample of peripheral blood. This chain uses TRBV7-3 with TRBJ2-2, with D unclear. The CDR3 loop reads CASSLNRVKYTGELFF. The CDR3, as DNA: TGTGCCAGCAGCCTTAACAGAGTAAAGTACACCGGGGAGCTGTTTTTT.